One and the same sample provided the 13 T cell receptor beta chains below, sequenced in a study of blood T cell repertoires in COVID-19. Measured with immunoSEQ multiplex PCR; TCRdb has only the in-frame clones, and not every one. The sample holds around 400,000 clones, more than 70% seen once. The sequencing input was peripheral blood. The receptors shown here come from a woman aged 30 to 39 with COVID-19, enrolled during active disease.

The V call is TRBV23-1, the J call TRBJ2-5, with TRBD2 matching over 8 bases. TRBV23-1 is recorded as an ORF, its role being uncertain. The CDR3 extends over 15 amino acids. V shed 6 bases, J shed 4 bases, and the junction held 10 bases outside the gene matches. The CDR3 DNA follows: TGCGCCAGCAGCCACAGCGGGAGCTCTCGAGAGACCCAGTACTTC. It translates to CASSHSGSSRETQYF.

The sample holds a few counts of this clone. This chain uses TRBV4-2 with TRBJ2-7; 7 positions match TRBD2. CDR1 is LGHNA and CDR2 is YNFKEQ in the germline V gene. The CDR3 spans 15 residues. Trimming at V came to 5 bases and at J to 3 bases, leaving 10 bases not matched to a gene. The CDR3 bases are TGTGCCAGCAGCTCGGGGGGTAGCGGAGGCTACGAGCAGTACTTC. This sequence encodes CASSSGGSGGYEQYF.

The CDR3 region has the DNA TGTGCCAGCACCCTCCAAGGAGGGATAGTAAGGGCCAAAAACATTCAGTACTTC. Translated: CASTLQGGIVRAKNIQYF. This chain connects TRBV3-1 (or the pseudogene TRBV3-2) to TRBJ2-4, with TRBD2 as a possible D gene (6 bases). V was clipped by 7 bases and J by 1 base, with 23 bases between them. Germline lookup yields CDR1 LGHDT and CDR2 YNNKEL (reference sequence). This CDR3 comprises 18 residues.

There are a few counts of this clone. V and J are TRBV29-1 and TRBJ1-2; 8 bases agree with TRBD1. The trim removed 7 bases at V and 2 bases at J, leaving 6 bases unmatched. Germline V gene lookup returns CDR1 SQVTM and CDR2 ANQGSEA. This CDR3 spans 13 amino acids. CDR3 DNA: TGCAGCGCTGGGACAGGCCTGAACTATGGCTACACCTTC. Its translation: CSAGTGLNYGYTF.

This sequence joins TRBV7-3 and TRBJ2-5, with D possibly matching TRBD2 (5 bases). Germline CDR1 and CDR2: SGHTA and FQGTGA. Deletions cut 6 bases from V and 5 bases from J, with 19 bases between. This CDR3 spans 15 amino acids. The CDR3 DNA reads TGTGCCAGCAGGAAGCAAGAGGGCTTCCTGGAGACCCAGTACTTC. Its translation: CASRKQEGFLETQYF.

The chain employs TRBV4-3 and TRBJ1-3; possible D gene TRBD1, 5 bases. The CDR3 runs to 16 residues. Trimming took 0 bases from V and 4 from J, leaving 13 bases between them. In germline, CDR1 is LGHNA, CDR2 YSLEER. CDR3 coding DNA: TGCGCCAGCAGCCAAGATCCCCGACAGTCCGGAAACACCATATATTTT. The encoded protein is CASSQDPRQSGNTIYF.

The chain joins TRBV27 to TRBJ1-1, with 11 bases fitting TRBD1. The CDR3 is 14 amino acids. Per germline, CDR1 MNHEY and CDR2 SMNVEV (reference sequence). V trimming: 4 bases; J trimming: 8 bases; junction bases outside the gene matches: 6. Here the CDR3 DNA reads TGTGCCAGCAGTTCTGGACAGGGGGCGAGGGAAGCTTTCTTT. Amino acid sequence: CASSSGQGAREAFF.

The genes are TRBV9 and TRBJ1-6, with TRBD1 as a possible D gene (6 bases). In germline, CDR1 is SGDLS, CDR2 YYNGEE. CDR3 size: 14 residues. The germline V and J ends were trimmed by 2 bases and 9 bases, with 12 bases remaining between them. CDR3 sequence (DNA): TGTGCCAGCAGCGTTAGGGGGGGAGCTTCACCCCTCCACTTT. Protein: CASSVRGGASPLHF.

The V and J genes are TRBV2 and TRBJ2-7; a weak D match, TRBD2 (6 bases). V shed 6 bases and J shed 3 bases, with 15 bases lying between them. This CDR3 region has 14 residues. The V gene's germline CDR1 is SNHLY and CDR2 FYNNEI. The CDR3 nucleotides read TGTGCCAGCAGGATAGCGGAGGCCGACTACGAGCAGTACTTC. Protein sequence: CASRIAEADYEQYF.

The chain carries TRBV3-1 (or the pseudogene TRBV3-2) and TRBJ2-4, with TRBD1 matching over 7 bases. Germline assignment: CDR1 LGHDT and CDR2 YNNKEL (reference sequence). V was clipped by 0 bases and J by 10 bases; unmatched bases: 6. The CDR3 length is 14 residues. The chain's CDR3 is CASSQETGQPIQYF. For the CDR3, the DNA is TGTGCCAGCAGCCAAGAGACGGGACAGCCAATTCAGTACTTC.

The chain employs TRBV11-2 and TRBJ2-7, with D perhaps TRBD2 (6 bases). The germline V gene encodes CDR1 SGHAT and CDR2 FQNNGV. The germline V and J ends were trimmed by 5 bases and 0 bases, with 14 bases remaining between them. The CDR3 is 15 amino acids. CDR3 bases: TGTGCCAGCAGCAGGCGGGACGGGGCCTCCTACGAGCAGTACTTC. Translated, it gives CASSRRDGASYEQYF. Drawing the rest from reference TRBV11-2 and TRBJ2-7, the complete variable domain is EAGVAQSPRYKIIEKRQSVAFWCNPISGHATLYWYQQILGQGPKLLIQFQNNGVVDDSQLPKDRFSAERLKGVDSTLKIQPAKLEDSAVYLCASSRRDGASYEQYFGPGTRLTVT.

V and J are TRBV6-2 or TRBV6-3 and TRBJ1-4; no reliable D call. V dropped 2 bases and J dropped 7 bases, with 11 bases sitting between them. Germline assignment: CDR1 MNHEY and CDR2 SVGEGT. This CDR3 is 14 amino acids long. DNA for the CDR3: TGTGCCAGCAGTTACGGGAGGGTGCGTGAAAAACTGTTTTTT. It specifies CASSYGRVREKLFF.

This rearrangement joins TRBV5-4 to TRBJ1-4; tentatively, D is TRBD1 (5 bases). Trimming took 4 bases from V and 10 from J, leaving 17 bases between them. The CDR3 has 14 amino acids. Germline CDR1 SGHNT, CDR2 YYREEE (reference sequence). As DNA, the CDR3 is TGTGCCAGCAGCGGGGGGGGACCTAAGGGAAAACTGTTTTTT. Residues: CASSGGGPKGKLFF.